This passage covers 30 T cell receptor beta chains from one sample sequenced in a study of Graves' ophthalmopathy and Graves' hyperthyroidism. As the template, RNA transcripts were used to amplify TCR beta CDR3 regions. The workflow started with a first-round RT-PCR run with HTBI primers and then moved on to a second-round multiplex PCR. In TCRdb, the multiplex PCR reads were re-called with MiXCR into one record per CDR3 protein. The data contain some 47,000 distinct CDR3 sequences, under 55% of them singletons. The sample taken for sequencing was peripheral blood. These receptors were obtained from an adult man with Graves' ophthalmopathy.

This clonotype was observed once. The J gene is TRBJ2-7, the V gene TRBV5-1; 9 bases match TRBD2. Germline-derived CDR1 and CDR2 are SGHRS and YFSETQ. The CDR3 consists of 14 residues. J gave up 6 bases and V 6 bases, and 10 bases lay outside the gene matches. CDR3 sequence: CASKYSTSGGEQYF. The CDR3 region has the DNA TGCGCCAGCAAGTACTCGACTAGCGGCGGCGAGCAGTACTTC.

This clonotype was counted ten times or more. Being one base from a much bigger clone, this may be a read error. V and J are TRBV20-1 and TRBJ2-1; D remains unclear. The V end lost 6 bases, the J end lost 3 bases, and 12 bases lay between the germline ends. Germline V gene lookup returns CDR1 DFQATT and CDR2 SNEGSKA (reference sequence). The CDR3 runs to 13 residues. For the CDR3, the DNA is TGCAGTGCCGAAGGAGACGACTACAATGAGCAGTTCTTC. This sequence encodes CSAEGDDYNEQFF.

This clonotype appeared many times. The chain is built from TRBV7-3 and TRBJ2-3; 7 bases line up with TRBD1. V lost 5 bases and J lost 2; bases outside the gene matches: 7. Per the germline V gene, CDR1 is SGHTA and CDR2 is FQGTGA. This CDR3 has 15 residues. The CDR3 region is CASSRTGVYTDTQYF. Written as DNA, the CDR3 is TGTGCCAGCAGCCGAACAGGGGTGTACACAGATACGCAGTATTTT.

This clonotype was recorded many times. The rearrangement uses TRBV20-1 and TRBJ2-7; the D gene is possibly TRBD1 (7 bases). Germline V gene lookup returns CDR1 DFQATT and CDR2 SNEGSKA (reference sequence). Trimming removed 4 bases at V and 4 bases at J, with 20 bases between. The CDR3 has 15 residues. The CDR3 DNA reads as TGCAGTGCTACAGGGGGGTCAGGGAAGGGGTACGAGCAGTACTTC. Its translation is CSATGGSGKGYEQYF.

This chain connects TRBV20-1 to TRBJ2-1; TRBD2 aligns across 8 bases. CDR1 is DFQATT, CDR2 SNEGSKA, per germline (reference sequence). Trimming at V came to 8 bases and at J to 8 bases, leaving 17 bases not matched to a gene. The CDR3 is 15 amino acids. The DNA for the CDR3 is TGCAGTTTACTCGGGAACGCGGGAGGCTTTCATGAGCAGTTCTTC. Translated: CSLLGNAGGFHEQFF.

The chain uses TRBV7-2 and TRBJ1-1; D might be TRBD1 (6 bases). The CDR3 has 14 residues. Trimming left V 4 bases short and J 1 base short, with 10 bases between. CDR1 SGHTA and CDR2 FQGNSA come from the germline V gene. In nucleotides, the CDR3 is TGTGCCAGCAGCTCGGGCAGGGGGAACACTGAAGCTTTCTTT. It yields the protein CASSSGRGNTEAFF. The full variable domain, with the rest looked up from reference TRBV7-2 and TRBJ1-1, is GAGVSQSPSNKVTEKGKDVELRCDPISGHTALYWYRQSLGQGLEFLIYFQGNSAPDKSGLPSDRFSAERTGGSVSTLTIQRTQQEDSAVYLCASSSGRGNTEAFFGQGTRLTVV.

This clonotype was seen a few times. The gene calls are TRBV19 and TRBJ2-3; the D is unclear. V was trimmed by 11 bases and J by 1 base, leaving 13 bases between them. Germline V gives CDR1 LNHDA, CDR2 SQIVND (reference sequence). The CDR3 length is 13 residues. CDR3 in DNA: TGTGCCGATTACCTCGACGGCACAGATACGCAGTATTTT. Protein sequence: CADYLDGTDTQYF.

The chain employs TRBV7-9 and TRBJ1-1; D might be TRBD1 (6 bases). This CDR3 spans 13 amino acids. With 5 bases removed from V and 4 bases from J, the gap between germline ends came to 11 bases. The V gene's germline CDR1 is SEHNR and CDR2 FQNEAQ (reference sequence). The CDR3 nucleotides are TGTGCCAGCAGCCGTCAGGGGACCACTGAAGCTTTCTTT. Protein: CASSRQGTTEAFF.

Turning to this clonotype: The conserved phenylalanine or tryptophan normally closing the CDR3 is absent here, so this likely arose from a read error. V and J are TRBV20-1 and TRBJ2-3; no definite D call. Germline V lookup: CDR1 DFQATT, CDR2 SNEGSKA (reference sequence). V dropped 0 bases and J dropped 9 bases, with 19 bases sitting between them. The CDR3 covers 15 residues. CDR3 residues: CSARDTRVGVGTQYL. In DNA form, the CDR3 reads TGCAGTGCTAGAGATACAAGAGTAGGTGTTGGGACGCAGTATTTG.

The chain is built from TRBV19 and TRBJ1-2; possibly TRBD1 for D (5 bases). This CDR3 is 12 amino acids long. V dropped 9 bases and J dropped 5 bases, with 13 bases sitting between them. Germline CDR1 is LNHDA and CDR2 is SQIVND (reference sequence). The DNA of the CDR3 is TGTGCCAGCTCCCAGGGACCTTATGGCTACACCTTC. It codes for CASSQGPYGYTF.

The chain is built from TRBV5-6 and TRBJ2-7, with 7 bases that match TRBD2. The junction had 6 bases not matched to a gene; V was cut back by 3 bases and J by 6 bases. CDR1 and CDR2 from the germline V gene are SGHDT and YYEEEE. This CDR3 has 13 amino acids. The CDR3, as DNA: TGTGCCAGCAGCTGGACTAGAGCCTGCGAGCAGTACTTC. As protein: CASSWTRACEQYF.

The J gene is TRBJ2-1, the V gene TRBV29-1; 8 bases agree with TRBD2. V was pared by 7 bases and J by 7 bases, with 6 bases of the junction left unmatched. The CDR3 loop spans 12 amino acids. Per germline, CDR1 SQVTM and CDR2 ANQGSEA. CDR3 protein: CSGKAGVNEQFF. Here the CDR3 DNA reads TGCAGCGGCAAAGCGGGAGTGAATGAGCAGTTCTTC.

The rearrangement uses TRBV20-1 and TRBJ2-1; tentatively, D is TRBD1 or TRBD2 (5 bases each). V lost 1 base and J lost 8, with 15 bases in between. The length of the CDR3 is 14 residues. Germline CDR1 reads DFQATT; CDR2 reads SNEGSKA (reference sequence). CDR3 DNA sequence: TGCAGTGCTAGAGGTCCGGGACCCGTCGATGAGCAGTTCTTC. Translation: CSARGPGPVDEQFF.

This clonotype was seen a few times. Compared with germline, one end of the junction differs, possibly owing to a read error. The V gene is TRBV12-3 or TRBV12-4, the J gene TRBJ1-6; D possibly corresponds to TRBD1 (6 bases). This CDR3 has 14 amino acids. The CDR3 reads CASSLGQEGSPLHF. For the CDR3, the DNA is TGTGCCAGCAGTTTAGGACAGGAGGGATCACCTCTCCACTTT.

The chain employs TRBV2 and TRBJ2-3; 9 bases match TRBD1. The CDR3 sequence is 15 residues long. CDR1 is SNHLY and CDR2 is FYNNEI in the germline V gene. Trimming removed 8 bases from V and 4 bases from J; junction bases left unmatched: 10. For the CDR3, the DNA is TGTGCCAGCTACAGGGGGCATATCCCTTCAGATACGCAGTATTTT. It translates to CASYRGHIPSDTQYF.

J is TRBJ2-7 and V is TRBV5-5; 7 bases fit TRBD1. Germline V gene lookup returns CDR1 SGHKS and CDR2 YYEKEE (reference sequence). Trimming took 5 bases from V and 6 from J; bases not matched to a gene: 5. The CDR3 spans 12 residues. The CDR3 DNA follows: TGTGCCAGCAGGAAGCCAGGGGGCGAGCAGTACTTC. Translating gives CASRKPGGEQYF.

The rearrangement joins TRBV6-6 to TRBJ1-5; D is uncertain. The CDR3 loop spans 16 amino acids. V lost 2 bases and J 2 bases, leaving 13 bases between the germline ends. CDR1 is MNHNY and CDR2 is SVGAGI in the germline V gene (reference sequence). The CDR3 DNA follows: TGTGCCAGCAGTTACGTAACTAGCGGAGGCAATCAGCCCCAGCATTTT. It is translated as CASSYVTSGGNQPQHF.

This clonotype occurred many times. The chain uses TRBV20-1 and TRBJ1-5; no clear D gene. V lost 6 bases, J lost 5 bases, and 11 bases lay in between. Germline V gene data show CDR1 as DFQATT and CDR2 as SNEGSKA (reference sequence). The CDR3 loop spans 12 amino acids. The CDR3 loop reads CSALKGDQPQHF. Written as DNA, the CDR3 is TGCAGTGCCCTAAAAGGCGATCAGCCCCAGCATTTT.

The V and J genes are TRBV29-1 and TRBJ2-7; D gene ambiguous. V was cut by 0 bases and J by 9 bases, with 12 bases left in between. The CDR3 is made up of 12 amino acids. Germline CDR1 and CDR2: SQVTM and ANQGSEA. Here the CDR3 DNA reads TGCAGCGTTGAAGATCTAGAAACGGGGCAGTACTTC. Amino acid sequence: CSVEDLETGQYF.

This clonotype was detected ten times or more. The gene calls are TRBV6-6 and TRBJ1-2; D unclear. Deletions cut 6 bases from V and 2 bases from J, with 13 bases between. The CDR3 runs 14 residues. Per the germline V gene, CDR1 is MNHNY and CDR2 is SVGAGI (reference sequence). CDR3 bases: TGTGCCAGCAGCCGCGGACTGGGGAACTATGGCTACACCTTC. It encodes CASSRGLGNYGYTF.

This chain joins TRBV5-1 and TRBJ1-5; D is unresolved. V was clipped by 1 base and J by 0 bases, with 5 bases between them. The length of the CDR3 is 14 residues. Per germline, CDR1 SGHRS and CDR2 YFSETQ. As DNA, the CDR3 is TGCGCCAGCAGCTTGAAAGGTAGCAATCAGCCCCAGCATTTT. Its protein is CASSLKGSNQPQHF.

This clonotype was detected many times. CDR3 in DNA: TGTGCCAGTAGTATTACAGGGGGCGGCAATCAGCCCCAGCATTTT. It codes for CASSITGGGNQPQHF. The V call is TRBV19, the J call TRBJ1-5, with TRBD1 identical over 9 bases. CDR1 is LNHDA and CDR2 is SQIVND in the germline V gene (reference sequence). Trimming removed 3 bases from V and 2 bases from J; junction bases left unmatched: 2. CDR3 length: 15 residues.

Within the sample, this clonotype is medium-sized. This chain joins TRBV7-8 and TRBJ1-2, with 9 bases identical to TRBD1. With 0 bases clipped from V and 6 bases from J, the junction kept 5 bases outside the gene matches. The CDR3 covers 15 residues. Germline CDR1 and CDR2: SGHVS and FQNEAQ. The CDR3 loop is CASSLATGGAHGYTF. In DNA, the CDR3 is TGTGCCAGCAGCTTAGCCACAGGGGGCGCTCATGGCTACACCTTC.

The rearrangement uses TRBV7-2 and TRBJ2-1; tentative D call: TRBD2 (6 bases). Germline CDR1 and CDR2: SGHTA and FQGNSA. CDR3 length equals 13 residues. Trimming stripped 4 bases from V and 10 bases from J, with 14 bases between. In DNA, the CDR3 is TGTGCCAGCAGCTCCGGGGGAACGGAGGAGCAGTTCTTC. Protein sequence: CASSSGGTEEQFF.

A note on this clonotype: Because the CDR3's place on the DNA is in doubt, the DNA is left out and the CDR3 is given as listed by TCRdb. The chain has TRBV15 and TRBJ2-3; the table's TRBD1 call for D was not verified on the DNA. The CDR3 numbers 22 amino acids, ends counted. CDR1 is LNHNV, CDR2 YYDKDF, per germline (reference sequence). CDR3 sequence reads: CATSRDHRSEQYFGPGTDTQYF.

This clonotype was observed many times. V usage is TRBV2 and J usage is TRBJ2-7; 14 bases map to TRBD2. The CDR3 consists of 18 residues. V lost 0 bases, J lost 2 bases, and 6 bases stayed unmatched. Germline assignment: CDR1 SNHLY and CDR2 FYNNEI. CDR3 residues: CASSEARGLAGDPYEQYF. The CDR3 DNA sequence: TGTGCCAGCAGTGAAGCGAGGGGACTAGCGGGAGATCCCTACGAGCAGTACTTC.

This clonotype was counted many times. The CDR3 DNA follows: TGTGCCAGCAGCGTAGAGGGCGGGGGGGCCGGAGAGGAGACCCAGTACTTC. Its translation: CASSVEGGGAGEETQYF. V gene TRBV9 combines with J gene TRBJ2-5, with 9 nucleotides matching TRBD2. Germline values: CDR1 SGDLS, CDR2 YYNGEE. V dropped 0 bases and J dropped 5; count of bases not matched to a gene: 11. This CDR3 has 17 amino acids.

This clonotype was counted at least ten times. V and J are TRBV6-5 and TRBJ1-1, with D perhaps matching TRBD1 (5 bases). CDR1 is MNHEY and CDR2 is SVGAGI in the germline V gene. V lost 8 bases and J lost 5, with 15 bases in between. The CDR3 is made up of 13 amino acids. The CDR3 region has the DNA TGTGCCAGCGCTAAACAGGCAGAGACTGAAGCTTTCTTT. Encoded protein: CASAKQAETEAFF.

This clonotype occurred many times. This chain connects TRBV12-3 or TRBV12-4 to TRBJ1-2; 7 positions agree with TRBD1. The CDR3 is 16 amino acids. The junction had 14 bases not matched to a gene; V was cut back by 3 bases and J by 7 bases. DNA for the CDR3: TGTGCCAGCAGTTTTGGCCCGTCCGGCCAGGGGGGTGGCTACACCTTC. Protein sequence: CASSFGPSGQGGGYTF.

This clonotype was observed at least ten times. A much larger clone differs from this one at a single base, so this may be a read error. The chain is built from TRBV7-9 and TRBJ2-7; weak D call: TRBD2 (5 bases). The V end lost 3 bases, the J end lost 9 bases, and 21 bases lay between the germline ends. The germline CDR1 and CDR2 sequences are SEHNR and FQNEAQ (reference sequence). The CDR3 is 15 residues long. The CDR3, as DNA: TGTGCCAGCAGCTTCCCGAGGGCAGGTCCGGCGCGGCAGTACTTC. As protein: CASSFPRAGPARQYF.